This is a list of T cell receptor beta chains from one sample in a study of response to subunit inactivated influenza vaccine. Each CDR3 protein is one row after TCRdb ran MiXCR on the RT-PCR reads. The sample lists hundreds of thousands of distinct CDR3 sequences; 15% to 19% were seen once. The input for sequencing was PBMCs from blood, taken 12 days after vaccination. The receptor set was obtained from a man aged 50-60 years who received an inactivated influenza vaccine. Both conserved end residues are part of each CDR3. A D gene is named only where the DNA matches it firmly. Clone sizes are given selectively: once, few, many, or a class where the clone is expanded.

v_gene	abundance	j_gene	d_gene	CDR3nt	CDR3aa
TRBV4-3	.	TRBJ2-3	TRBD1	TGCGCCAGCAGCCAAGAAGGACAGGGTTTGACAGATACGCAGTATTTT	CASSQEGQGLTDTQYF
TRBV14	.	TRBJ2-3	TRBD2	TGTGCCAGCAGCCAAGAAGTAGCGGGAGTTCCAGATACGCAGTATTTT	CASSQEVAGVPDTQYF
TRBV7-2	.	TRBJ2-2	.	TGTGCCGGACTAAGCGGGAACACCGGGGAGCTGTTTTTT	CAGLSGNTGELFF
TRBV6-2/TRBV6-3	.	TRBJ2-5	.	TGTGCCAGCAAAGGGGACTTAAATCAAGAGACCCAGTACTTC	CASKGDLNQETQYF
TRBV12-3/TRBV12-4	few	TRBJ2-7	.	TGTGCCAGCAGTTTTGCGAGGGCTTTAGAGCAGTACTTC	CASSFARALEQYF
TRBV24-1	few	TRBJ2-1	TRBD2	TGTGCCACCAGTGATAATAGCGGGGGTTACAATGAGCAGTTCTTC	CATSDNSGGYNEQFF
TRBV4-3	few	TRBJ2-7	TRBD2	TGCGCCAGCAGCCGTAGCGGGGACAAATACGAGCAGTACTTC	CASSRSGDKYEQYF
TRBV12-3/TRBV12-4	many	TRBJ2-1	.	TGTGCCAGCAGTCCGCCGAACAGTGAGCAGTTCTTC	CASSPPNSEQFF
TRBV30	few	TRBJ2-5	.	TGTGCCTGGAGTCTCCTCAGGGAGACCCAGTACTTC	CAWSLLRETQYF
TRBV29-1	.	TRBJ2-7	.	TGCAGCGTTGCGGATAGTCACCCTCCCTACGAGCAGTACTTC	CSVADSHPPYEQYF
TRBV20-1	few	TRBJ2-7	TRBD2	TGCAGTACCGGGAGGGGTCCAGCGGGCTACGAGCAGTACTTC	CSTGRGPAGYEQYF
TRBV9	.	TRBJ2-6	.	TGTGCCAGCAGCGTAGTCGAGAGAGAACCGGGACTCGGCTACTCTGGGGCCAACGTCCTGACTTTC	CASSVVEREPGLGYSGANVLTF
TRBV12-3/TRBV12-4	few	TRBJ2-1	TRBD2	TGTGCCAGCAGTCCCAGCGGGGGGCACCCTGAGCAGTTCTTC	CASSPSGGHPEQFF
TRBV4-3	few	TRBJ2-5	.	TGCGCCAGCAGCCAAGACGATCGTGGAGGCAGGGCCCAGTACTTC	CASSQDDRGGRAQYF
TRBV20-1	few	TRBJ2-3	TRBD1	TGCAGTGCTAGAGATCGTGGACAGGCCACAGATACGCAGTATTTT	CSARDRGQATDTQYF
TRBV4-3	.	TRBJ2-7	.	TGCGCCAGCAGCCAAGATAAAGGCCCCACTAGGCGGCAGTACTTC	CASSQDKGPTRRQYF
TRBV6-2/TRBV6-3	.	TRBJ1-1	.	TGTGCCAGCAGTTACAGCAGGGACTGGTTGAACACTGAAGCTTTCTTT	CASSYSRDWLNTEAFF
TRBV7-8	.	TRBJ2-2	.	TGTGCCAGCAGCTTGGGTTACAGGGCGAGACCGAACACCGGGGAGCTGTTTTTT	CASSLGYRARPNTGELFF
TRBV29-1	many	TRBJ2-1	TRBD1	TGCAGCGTTATCCCAAACAGGGGCGGAAATGAGCAGTTCTTC	CSVIPNRGGNEQFF
TRBV9	few	TRBJ2-1	TRBD2	TGTGCCAGCAGCGTAGGGCCTAGCGGGGGGTACAATGAGCAGTTCTTC	CASSVGPSGGYNEQFF
TRBV14	.	TRBJ2-3	.	TGTGCCAGCAGCCAAGCCGGCAGCACCCATACGCAGTATTTT	CASSQAGSTHTQYF
TRBV14	many	TRBJ2-3	TRBD2	TGTGCCAGCAGCCAAGGAACGGGAGGGCCTGATACGCAGTATTTT	CASSQGTGGPDTQYF
TRBV28	few	TRBJ2-5	.	TGTGCCAGTCGAAACAGGTTCCAAGAGACCCAGTACTTC	CASRNRFQETQYF
TRBV29-1	few	TRBJ2-3	.	TGCAGTACTATGAGAGGGGTTGGCACAGATACGCAGTATTTT	CSTMRGVGTDTQYF
TRBV20-1	.	TRBJ2-4	.	TGCAGTGCTTATGAAGTAGCGGCCAAAAACATTCAGTACTTC	CSAYEVAAKNIQYF
TRBV29-1	few	TRBJ2-1	TRBD2	TGCAGCGTAACCGGGACTAGCGGCTCCTACAATGAGCAGTTCTTC	CSVTGTSGSYNEQFF
TRBV7-3	.	TRBJ2-2	TRBD2	TGTGCCAGCAGCACGAGACTAGCGGGGTCGAACACCGGGGAGCTGTTTTTT	CASSTRLAGSNTGELFF